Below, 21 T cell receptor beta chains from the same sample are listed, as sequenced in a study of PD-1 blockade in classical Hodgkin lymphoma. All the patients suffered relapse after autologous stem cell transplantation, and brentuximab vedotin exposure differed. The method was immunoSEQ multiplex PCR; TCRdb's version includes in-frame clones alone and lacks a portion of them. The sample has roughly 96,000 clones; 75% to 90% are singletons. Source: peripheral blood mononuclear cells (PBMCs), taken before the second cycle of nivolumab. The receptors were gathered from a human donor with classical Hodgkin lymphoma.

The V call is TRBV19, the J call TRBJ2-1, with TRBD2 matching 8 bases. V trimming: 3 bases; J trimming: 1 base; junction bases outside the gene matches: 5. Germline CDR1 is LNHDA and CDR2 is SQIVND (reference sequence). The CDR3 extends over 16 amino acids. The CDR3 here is CASSILGLGSYNEQFF. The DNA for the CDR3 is TGTGCCAGTAGTATTCTGGGACTAGGGTCCTACAATGAGCAGTTCTTC.

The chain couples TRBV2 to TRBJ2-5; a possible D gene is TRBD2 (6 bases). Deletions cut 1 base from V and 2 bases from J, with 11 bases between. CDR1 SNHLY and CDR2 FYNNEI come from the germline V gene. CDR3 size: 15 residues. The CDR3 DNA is TGTGCCAGCAGTGAAGTTTTAGCGGTACAAGAGACCCAGTACTTC. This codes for CASSEVLAVQETQYF. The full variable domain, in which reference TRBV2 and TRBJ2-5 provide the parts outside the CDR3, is EPEVTQTPSHQVTQMGQEVILRCVPISNHLYFYWYRQILGQKVEFLVSFYNNEISEKSEIFDDQFSVERPDGSNFTLKIRSTKLEDSAMYFCASSEVLAVQETQYFGPGTRLLVL.

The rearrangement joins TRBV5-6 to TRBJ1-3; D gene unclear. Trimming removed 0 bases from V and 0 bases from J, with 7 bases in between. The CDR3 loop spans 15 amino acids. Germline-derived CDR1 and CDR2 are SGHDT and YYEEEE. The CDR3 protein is CASSLAAVSGNTIYF. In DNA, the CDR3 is TGTGCCAGCAGCTTGGCGGCAGTCTCTGGAAACACCATATATTTT.

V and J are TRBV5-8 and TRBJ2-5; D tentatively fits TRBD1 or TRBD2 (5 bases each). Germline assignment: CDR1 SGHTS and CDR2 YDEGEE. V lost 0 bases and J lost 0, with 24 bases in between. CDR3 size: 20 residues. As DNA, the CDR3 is TGTGCCAGCAGCTTGGCCCCTTATCTTAATTCGGGACCTTACCAAGAGACCCAGTACTTC. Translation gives CASSLAPYLNSGPYQETQYF.

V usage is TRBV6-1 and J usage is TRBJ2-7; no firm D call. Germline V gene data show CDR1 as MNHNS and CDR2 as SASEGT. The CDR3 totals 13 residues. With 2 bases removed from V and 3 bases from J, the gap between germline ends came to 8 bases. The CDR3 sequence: CASSEPDIYEQYF. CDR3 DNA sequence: TGTGCCAGCAGTGAACCTGACATCTACGAGCAGTACTTC.

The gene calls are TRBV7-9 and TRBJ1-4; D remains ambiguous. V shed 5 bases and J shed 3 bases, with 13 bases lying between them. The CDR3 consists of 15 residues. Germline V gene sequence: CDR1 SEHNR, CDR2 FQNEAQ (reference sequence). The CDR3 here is CASSPSSVSNEKLFF. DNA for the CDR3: TGTGCCAGCAGCCCCAGTTCAGTTTCTAATGAAAAACTGTTTTTT.

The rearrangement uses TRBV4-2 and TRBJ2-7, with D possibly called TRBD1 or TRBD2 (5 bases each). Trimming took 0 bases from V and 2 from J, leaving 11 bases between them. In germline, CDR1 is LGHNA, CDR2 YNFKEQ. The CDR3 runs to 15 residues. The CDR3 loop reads CASSQDGGRAYEQYF. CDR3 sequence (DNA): TGTGCCAGCAGCCAAGATGGGGGAAGGGCCTACGAGCAGTACTTC.

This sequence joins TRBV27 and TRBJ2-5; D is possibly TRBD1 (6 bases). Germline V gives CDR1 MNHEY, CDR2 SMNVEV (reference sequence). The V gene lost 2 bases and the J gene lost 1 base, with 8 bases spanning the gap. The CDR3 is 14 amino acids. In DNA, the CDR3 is TGTGCCAGCAGTTTAGGACAGACCCAAGAGACCCAGTACTTC. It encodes CASSLGQTQETQYF.

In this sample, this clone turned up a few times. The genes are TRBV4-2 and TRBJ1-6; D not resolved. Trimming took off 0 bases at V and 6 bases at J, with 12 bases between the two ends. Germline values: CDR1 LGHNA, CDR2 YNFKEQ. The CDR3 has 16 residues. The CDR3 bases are TGTGCCAGCAGCCAAGAAGCGGCAGGCGGTAATTCACCCCTCCACTTT. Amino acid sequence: CASSQEAAGGNSPLHF.

The CDR3 DNA follows: TGCAGTGCTTGGGGGGACAATGAGCAGTTCTTC. Amino acids: CSAWGDNEQFF. The rearrangement joins TRBV20-1 to TRBJ2-1; TRBD2 might be the D (6 bases). This CDR3 spans 11 amino acids. Germline V lookup: CDR1 DFQATT, CDR2 SNEGSKA (reference sequence). V was pared by 5 bases and J by 5 bases, with 7 bases between.

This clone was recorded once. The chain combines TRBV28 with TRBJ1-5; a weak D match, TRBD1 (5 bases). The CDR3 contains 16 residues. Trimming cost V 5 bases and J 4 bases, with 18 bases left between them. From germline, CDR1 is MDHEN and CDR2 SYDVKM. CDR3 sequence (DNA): TGTGCCAGCAGTCCTCCTTACCACAGGTTGAATCAGCCCCAGCATTTT. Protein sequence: CASSPPYHRLNQPQHF.

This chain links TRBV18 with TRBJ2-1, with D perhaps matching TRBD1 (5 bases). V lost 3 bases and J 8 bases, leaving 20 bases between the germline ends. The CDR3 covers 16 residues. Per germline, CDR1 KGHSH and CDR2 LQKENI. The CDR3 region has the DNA TGTGCCAGCTCACCTCGGACGGAACCCTGGGGCCATGAGCAGTTCTTC. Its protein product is CASSPRTEPWGHEQFF.

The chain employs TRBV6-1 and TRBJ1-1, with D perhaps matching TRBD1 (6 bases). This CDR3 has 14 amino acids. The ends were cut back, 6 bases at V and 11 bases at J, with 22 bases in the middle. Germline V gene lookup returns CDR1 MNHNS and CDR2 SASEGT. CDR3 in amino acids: CASSGPGHLLGAFF. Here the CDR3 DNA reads TGTGCCAGCAGCGGACCGGGACATCTATTGGGGGCTTTCTTT.

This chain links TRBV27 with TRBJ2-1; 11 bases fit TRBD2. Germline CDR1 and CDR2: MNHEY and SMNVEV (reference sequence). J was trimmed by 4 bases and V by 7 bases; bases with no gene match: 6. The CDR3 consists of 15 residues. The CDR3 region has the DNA TGTGCCAGCAACACCGGGACTAGCGGATACAATGAGCAGTTCTTC. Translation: CASNTGTSGYNEQFF.

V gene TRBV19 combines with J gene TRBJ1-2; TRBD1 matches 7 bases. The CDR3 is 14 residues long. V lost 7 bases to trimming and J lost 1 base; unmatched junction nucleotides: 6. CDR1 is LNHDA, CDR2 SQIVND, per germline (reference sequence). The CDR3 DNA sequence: TGTGCCAGTACCGGGGACAGCTTTAACTATGGCTACACCTTC. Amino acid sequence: CASTGDSFNYGYTF.

CDR3 sequence (DNA): TGTGCCAGCAGCCGCGCGCCGGGAAAACCCGGGGAGCTGTTTTTT. Translation: CASSRAPGKPGELFF. This chain connects TRBV9 to TRBJ2-2; maybe TRBD2 (5 bases). Germline V gene sequence: CDR1 SGDLS, CDR2 YYNGEE. V lost 4 bases, J lost 6 bases, and 16 bases lay in between. The CDR3 covers 15 residues.

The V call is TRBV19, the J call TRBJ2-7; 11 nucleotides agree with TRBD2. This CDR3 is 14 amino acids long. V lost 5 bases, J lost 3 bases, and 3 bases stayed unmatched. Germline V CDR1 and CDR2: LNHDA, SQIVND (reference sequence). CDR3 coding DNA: TGTGCCAGTAGTTCAGGGACTAGCGGCTACGAGCAGTACTTC. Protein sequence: CASSSGTSGYEQYF.

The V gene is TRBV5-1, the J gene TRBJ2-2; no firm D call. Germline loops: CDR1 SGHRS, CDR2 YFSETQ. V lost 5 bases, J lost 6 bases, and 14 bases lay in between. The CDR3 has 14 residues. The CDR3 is CASSTLLDPGELFF. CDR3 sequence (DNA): TGCGCCAGCAGTACGCTGTTGGATCCCGGGGAGCTGTTTTTT.

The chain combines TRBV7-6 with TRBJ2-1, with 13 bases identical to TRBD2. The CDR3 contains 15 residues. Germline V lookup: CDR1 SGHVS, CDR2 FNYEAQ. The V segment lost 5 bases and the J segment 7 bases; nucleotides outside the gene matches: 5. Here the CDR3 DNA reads TGTGCCAGCAGCGCACTAGCGGGAGGGCCGAATGAGCAGTTCTTC. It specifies CASSALAGGPNEQFF.

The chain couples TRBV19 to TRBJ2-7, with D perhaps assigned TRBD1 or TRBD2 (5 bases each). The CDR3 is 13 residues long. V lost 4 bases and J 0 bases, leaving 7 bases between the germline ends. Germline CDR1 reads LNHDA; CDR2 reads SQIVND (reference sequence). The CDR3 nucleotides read TGTGCCAGTAGTACAGGGAGCTCCTACGAGCAGTACTTC. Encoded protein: CASSTGSSYEQYF.

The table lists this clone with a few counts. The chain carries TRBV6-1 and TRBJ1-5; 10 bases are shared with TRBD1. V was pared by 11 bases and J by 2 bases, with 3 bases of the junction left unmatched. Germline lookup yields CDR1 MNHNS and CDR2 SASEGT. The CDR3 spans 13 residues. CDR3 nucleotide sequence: TGTGCCGGGGACAGGGGAGGCAATCAGCCCCAGCATTTT. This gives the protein CAGDRGGNQPQHF.